This TCR beta chain was found in a study of Ad26.COV2.S vaccination and SARS-CoV-2 variants. Treatment indicated: around 19 received Ad26.COV2.S at low or high dose, single or two shots; five or six received placebo; per-sample allocation not given. The samples date from day 63 after the first vaccine or placebo injection. An Ad26 vector was used to express Wuhan-strain SARS-CoV-2 spike as the vaccine. Assay used: immunoSEQ multiplex PCR; TCRdb lists only in-frame clones, some missing. This table holds about 400,000 clones, 83% found once. In regard to this clone: At one end, the junction sequence differs from germline, possibly due to a read error.

The germline CDR1 and CDR2 sequences are MNHNS and SASEGT. This CDR3 is 16 amino acids long. The TCR was taken from a person aged 18-60 years who received the Ad26.COV2.S COVID-19 vaccine or a placebo. This chain joins TRBV6-1 and TRBJ1-1, with D perhaps TRBD1 (6 bases). Sample: peripheral blood, taken in a trial of Ad26.COV2.S vaccine versus placebo. CDR3 protein: CASSEAIIGQQPRMLF. CDR3 nucleotides: TGTGCCAGCAGTGAAGCCATTATTGGACAGCAGCCGAGAATGCTCTTT.